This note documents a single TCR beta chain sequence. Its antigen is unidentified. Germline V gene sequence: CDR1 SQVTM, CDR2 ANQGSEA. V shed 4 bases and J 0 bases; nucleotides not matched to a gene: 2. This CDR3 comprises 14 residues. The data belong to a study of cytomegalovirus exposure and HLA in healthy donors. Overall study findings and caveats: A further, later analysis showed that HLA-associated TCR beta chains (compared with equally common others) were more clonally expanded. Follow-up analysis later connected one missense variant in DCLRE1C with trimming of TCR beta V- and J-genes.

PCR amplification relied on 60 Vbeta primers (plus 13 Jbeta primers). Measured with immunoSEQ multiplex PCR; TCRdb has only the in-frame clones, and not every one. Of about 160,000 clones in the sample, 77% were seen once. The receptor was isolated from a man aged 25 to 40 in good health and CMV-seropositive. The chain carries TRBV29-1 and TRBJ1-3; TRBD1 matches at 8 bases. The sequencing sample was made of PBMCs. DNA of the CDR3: TGCAGCGTTGGGGACAGGAACTCTGGAAACACCATATATTTT. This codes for CSVGDRNSGNTIYF. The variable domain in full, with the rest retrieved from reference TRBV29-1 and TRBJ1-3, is SAVISQKPSRDICQRGTSLTIQCQVDSQVTMMFWYRQQPGQSLTLIATANQGSEATYESGFVIDKFPISRPNLTFSTLTVSNMSPEDSSIYLCSVGDRNSGNTIYFGEGSWLTVV.